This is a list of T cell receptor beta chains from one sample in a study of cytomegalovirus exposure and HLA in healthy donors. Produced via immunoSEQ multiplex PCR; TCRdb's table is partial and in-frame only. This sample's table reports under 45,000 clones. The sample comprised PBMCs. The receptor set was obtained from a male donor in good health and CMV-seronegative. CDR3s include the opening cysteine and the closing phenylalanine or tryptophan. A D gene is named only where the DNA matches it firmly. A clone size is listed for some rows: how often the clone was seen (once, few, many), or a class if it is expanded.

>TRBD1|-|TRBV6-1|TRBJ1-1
CASREQGAGYTEAFF
TGTGCCAGCAGAGAACAGGGGGCGGGGTACACTGAAGCTTTCTTT
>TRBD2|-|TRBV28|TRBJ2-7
CASSPAGGLDEQYF
TGTGCCAGCAGCCCAGCGGGGGGGCTCGACGAGCAGTACTTC
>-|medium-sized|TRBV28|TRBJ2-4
CASRRAGDKNIQYF
TGTGCCAGCAGGCGCGCCGGGGACAAAAACATTCAGTACTTC
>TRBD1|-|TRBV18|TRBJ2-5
CASSTRDRGPKTQYF
TGTGCCAGCTCAACAAGGGACAGGGGGCCCAAGACCCAGTACTTC
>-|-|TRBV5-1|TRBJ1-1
CASSLGPAATEAFF
TGCGCCAGCAGCTTGGGACCCGCGGCCACTGAAGCTTTCTTT
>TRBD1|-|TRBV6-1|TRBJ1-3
CATLSGTGFGNTIYF
TGTGCCACCCTTTCCGGGACAGGGTTCGGAAACACCATATATTTT
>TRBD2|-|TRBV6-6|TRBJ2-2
CASGTSGGAGAGELFF
TGTGCCAGCGGGACTAGCGGGGGGGCCGGGGCCGGGGAGCTGTTTTTT
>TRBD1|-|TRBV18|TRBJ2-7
CASSPDRGAFEQYF
TGTGCCAGCTCACCAGACAGGGGAGCTTTCGAGCAGTACTTC
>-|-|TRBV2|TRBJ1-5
CASSLSGGGMEQPQHF
TGTGCCAGCAGTCTTTCGGGGGGCGGAATGGAACAGCCCCAGCATTTT
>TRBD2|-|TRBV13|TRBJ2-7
CASSLGRGGHEQYF
TGTGCCAGCAGCTTAGGTCGGGGGGGCCACGAGCAGTACTTC
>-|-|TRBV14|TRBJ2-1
CASSQVARGHEQFF
TGTGCCAGCAGCCAAGTTGCCAGGGGCCATGAGCAGTTCTTC
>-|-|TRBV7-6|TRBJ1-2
CASSLVEGSYSF
TGTGCCAGCAGCTTAGTGGAAGGGAGCTACTCCTTC
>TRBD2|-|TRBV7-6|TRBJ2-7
CASSPQTSLYEQYF
TGTGCCAGCAGCCCCCAGACTAGCCTGTACGAGCAGTACTTC
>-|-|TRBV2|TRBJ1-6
CASTAEDGSYNSPLHF
TGTGCCAGCACGGCAGAGGATGGGTCCTATAATTCACCCCTCCACTTT
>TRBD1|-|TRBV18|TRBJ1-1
CASSRQGPEAFF
TGTGCCAGCTCGCGACAGGGGCCTGAAGCTTTCTTT
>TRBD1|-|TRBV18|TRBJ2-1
CASSPPRDRGYNEQFF
TGTGCCAGCTCACCACCTCGGGACAGGGGCTACAATGAGCAGTTCTTC
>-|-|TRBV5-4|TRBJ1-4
CASSLRSNEKLFF
TGTGCCAGCAGCTTACGGTCAAATGAAAAACTGTTTTTT
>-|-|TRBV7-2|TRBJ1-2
CASSFQQGVEGYTF
TGTGCCAGCAGCTTCCAACAGGGAGTAGAGGGCTACACCTTC
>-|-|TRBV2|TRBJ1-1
CASRNRVGTEAFF
TGTGCCAGCAGGAACAGGGTGGGCACTGAAGCTTTCTTT
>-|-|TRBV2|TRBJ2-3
CASRLQDSSTDTQYF
TGTGCCAGCAGACTACAGGATTCTAGCACAGATACGCAGTATTTT
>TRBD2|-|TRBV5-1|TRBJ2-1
CASSSGPAGGYNEQFF
TGCGCCAGCAGCTCCGGCCCTGCGGGGGGCTACAATGAGCAGTTCTTC
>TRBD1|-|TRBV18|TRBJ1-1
CASSQGQGSNTEAFF
TGTGCCAGCTCACAAGGACAGGGTTCCAACACTGAAGCTTTCTTT
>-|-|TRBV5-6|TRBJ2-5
CASSLVFYPGDQETQYF
TGTGCCAGCAGCTTGGTCTTCTATCCGGGGGACCAAGAGACCCAGTACTTC